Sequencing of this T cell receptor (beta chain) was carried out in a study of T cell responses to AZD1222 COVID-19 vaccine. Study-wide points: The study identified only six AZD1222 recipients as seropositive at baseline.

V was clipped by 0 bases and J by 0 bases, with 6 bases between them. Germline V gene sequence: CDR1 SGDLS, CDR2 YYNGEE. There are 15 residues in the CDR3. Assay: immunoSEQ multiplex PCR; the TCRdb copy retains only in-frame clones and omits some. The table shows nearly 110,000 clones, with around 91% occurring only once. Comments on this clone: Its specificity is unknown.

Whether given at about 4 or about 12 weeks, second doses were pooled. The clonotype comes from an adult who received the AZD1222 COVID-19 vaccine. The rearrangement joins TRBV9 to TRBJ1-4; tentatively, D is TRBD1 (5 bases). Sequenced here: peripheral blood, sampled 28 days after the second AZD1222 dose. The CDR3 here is CASSVAGATNEKLFF. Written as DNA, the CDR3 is TGTGCCAGCAGCGTAGCGGGGGCAACTAATGAAAAACTGTTTTTT.